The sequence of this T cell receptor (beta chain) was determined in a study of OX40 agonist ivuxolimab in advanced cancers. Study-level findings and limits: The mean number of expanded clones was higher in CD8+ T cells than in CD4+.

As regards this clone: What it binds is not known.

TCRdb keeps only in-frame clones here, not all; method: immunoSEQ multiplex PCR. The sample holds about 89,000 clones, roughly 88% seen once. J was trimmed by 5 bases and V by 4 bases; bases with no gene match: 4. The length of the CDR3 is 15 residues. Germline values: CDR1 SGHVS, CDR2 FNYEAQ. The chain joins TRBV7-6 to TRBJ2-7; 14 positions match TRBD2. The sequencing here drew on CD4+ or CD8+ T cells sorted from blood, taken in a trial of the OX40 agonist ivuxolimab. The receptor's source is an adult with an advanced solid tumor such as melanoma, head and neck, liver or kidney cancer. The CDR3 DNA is TGTGCCAGCAGCTCAGGGACTAGCGGGGGAAACGAGCAGTACTTC. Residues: CASSSGTSGGNEQYF.